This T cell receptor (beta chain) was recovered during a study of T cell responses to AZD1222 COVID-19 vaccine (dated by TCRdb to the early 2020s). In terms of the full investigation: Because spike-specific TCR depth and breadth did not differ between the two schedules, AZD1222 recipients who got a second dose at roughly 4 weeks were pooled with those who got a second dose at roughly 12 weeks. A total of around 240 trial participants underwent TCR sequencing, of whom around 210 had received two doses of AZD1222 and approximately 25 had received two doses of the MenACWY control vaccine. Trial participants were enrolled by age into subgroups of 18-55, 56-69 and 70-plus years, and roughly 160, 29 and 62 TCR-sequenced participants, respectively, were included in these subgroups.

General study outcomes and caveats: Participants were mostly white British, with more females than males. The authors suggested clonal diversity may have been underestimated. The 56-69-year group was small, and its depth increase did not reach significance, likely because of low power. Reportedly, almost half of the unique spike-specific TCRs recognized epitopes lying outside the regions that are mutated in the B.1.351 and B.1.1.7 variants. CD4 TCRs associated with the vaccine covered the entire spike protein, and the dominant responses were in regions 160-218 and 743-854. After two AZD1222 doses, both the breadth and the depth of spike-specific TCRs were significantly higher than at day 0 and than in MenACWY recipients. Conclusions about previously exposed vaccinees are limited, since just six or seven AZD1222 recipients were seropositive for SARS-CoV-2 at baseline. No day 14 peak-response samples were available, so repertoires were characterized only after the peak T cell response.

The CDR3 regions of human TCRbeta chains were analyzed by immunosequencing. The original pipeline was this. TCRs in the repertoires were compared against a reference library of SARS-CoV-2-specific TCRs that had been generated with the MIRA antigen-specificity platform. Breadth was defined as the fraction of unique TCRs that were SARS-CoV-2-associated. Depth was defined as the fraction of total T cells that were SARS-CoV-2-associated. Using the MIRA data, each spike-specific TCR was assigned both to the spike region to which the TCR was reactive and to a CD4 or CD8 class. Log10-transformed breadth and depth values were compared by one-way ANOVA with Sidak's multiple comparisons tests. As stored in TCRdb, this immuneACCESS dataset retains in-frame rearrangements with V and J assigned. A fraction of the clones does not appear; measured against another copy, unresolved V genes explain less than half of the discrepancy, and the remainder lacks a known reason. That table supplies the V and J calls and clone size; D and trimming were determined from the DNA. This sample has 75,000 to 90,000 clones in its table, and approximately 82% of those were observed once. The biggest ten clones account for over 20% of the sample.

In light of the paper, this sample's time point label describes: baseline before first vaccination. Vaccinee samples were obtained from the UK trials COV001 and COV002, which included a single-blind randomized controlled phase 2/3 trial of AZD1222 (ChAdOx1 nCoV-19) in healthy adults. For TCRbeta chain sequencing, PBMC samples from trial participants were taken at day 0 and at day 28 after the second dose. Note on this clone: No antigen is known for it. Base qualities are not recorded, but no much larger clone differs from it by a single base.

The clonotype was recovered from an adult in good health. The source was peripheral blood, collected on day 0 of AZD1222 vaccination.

The CDR3 has the sequence CASSLGTDIYGYTF. In nucleotides, the sequence is TGTGCCAGCAGCCTAGGGACAGATATCTATGGCTACACCTTC. The V and J segments used are TRBV3-1 (or the pseudogene TRBV3-2) and TRBJ1-2; the central 7 bases match TRBD1. CDR1 and CDR2, per the germline V gene (reference sequence), are LGHDT and YNNKEL. V and J are trimmed by 4 bases and 4 bases, and the gene matches miss 6 bases of the junction. The CDR3, from cysteine to phenylalanine, totals 14 residues. Of all the DNA, just the CDR3 is kept, 42 bases in frame from base 1.